This entry features one T cell receptor (beta chain) sequence. Its antigen is unidentified. The protocol was immunoSEQ multiplex PCR, while the TCRdb copy is restricted to in-frame clones and leaves out a portion. The sample shows 170,000 or so clones, around 87% of them seen only once. This record comes from a study of T cell responses to AZD1222 COVID-19 vaccine. General study results and limits: Reports indicate that nearly half of spike-specific TCRs are directed at unmutated variant regions.

The starting material was peripheral blood, obtained on day 0 of AZD1222 vaccination. The TCR was taken from an adult in good health.

The CDR3 loop reads CASSFRAGGGHNEQFF. In DNA form, the CDR3 reads TGTGCCAGCAGCTTTCGAGCGGGAGGTGGTCACAATGAGCAGTTCTTC. The chain uses TRBV7-2 and TRBJ2-1, with 9 bases aligning to TRBD2. The J segment lost 5 bases and the V segment lost 3 bases, leaving 8 bases of the junction unmatched. The germline gives CDR1 SGHTA, CDR2 FQGNSA. The CDR3 is 16 residues long.